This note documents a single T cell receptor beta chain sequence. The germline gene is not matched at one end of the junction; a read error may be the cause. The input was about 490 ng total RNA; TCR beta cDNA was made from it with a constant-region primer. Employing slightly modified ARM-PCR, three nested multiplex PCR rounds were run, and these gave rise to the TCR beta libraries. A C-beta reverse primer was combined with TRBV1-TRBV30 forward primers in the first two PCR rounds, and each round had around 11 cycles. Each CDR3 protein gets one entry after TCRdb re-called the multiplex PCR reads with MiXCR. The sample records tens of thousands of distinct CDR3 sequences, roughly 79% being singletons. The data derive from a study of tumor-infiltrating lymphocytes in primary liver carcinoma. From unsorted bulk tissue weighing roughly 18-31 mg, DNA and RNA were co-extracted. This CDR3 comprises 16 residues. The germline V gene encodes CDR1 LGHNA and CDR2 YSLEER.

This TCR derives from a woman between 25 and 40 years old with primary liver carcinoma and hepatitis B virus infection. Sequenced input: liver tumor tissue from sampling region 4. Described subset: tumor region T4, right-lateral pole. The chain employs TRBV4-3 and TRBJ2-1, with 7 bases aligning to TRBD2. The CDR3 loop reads CASSQDWDYAYNGQFF. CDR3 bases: TGTGCCAGTAGCCAAGATTGGGACTACGCCTACAATGGGCAGTTCTTC.